This TCR beta chain emerged from a study of T cells in Graves' hyperthyroidism and ophthalmopathy. RNA transcripts served as the template for amplifying TCR beta CDR3 regions. The HTBI primer set was used in a first-round RT-PCR of the TCR CDR3. TCRdb independently ran MiXCR on the multiplex PCR reads; one entry per CDR3 protein. The sample holds 450,000 to 500,000 distinct CDR3 sequences, around a fifth seen once. Between the trimmed V and J ends, which lost 10 bases and 6 bases, there was a span of 16 bases. The CDR3 sequence is 13 residues long. What was sequenced was blood. This receptor was identified in a woman aged 65 to 85 with Graves' ophthalmopathy. This rearrangement joins TRBV12-3 or TRBV12-4 to TRBJ2-1, with a tentative D call TRBD2 (5 bases). CDR3 amino acids: CATLAPAGNEQFF. Here the CDR3 DNA reads TGTGCCACCCTAGCTCCCGCGGGCAATGAGCAGTTCTTC.